This T cell receptor (beta chain) was captured by sequencing in a study of control samples from healthy donors and cancer patients. Assay: immunoSEQ multiplex PCR; the TCRdb copy retains only in-frame clones and omits some. This sample has about 34,000 clones, with approximately 93% found just once. V was cut by 4 bases and J by 5 bases, with 14 bases left in between. CDR3 length: 14 amino acids. The germline gives CDR1 LGHDT, CDR2 YNNKEL (reference sequence). The specimen was PBMCs. The sequence was obtained from a man aged 35-49 years with colorectal cancer. The chain is built from TRBV3-1 (or the pseudogene TRBV3-2) and TRBJ1-1, with TRBD1 as a possible D gene (6 bases). The DNA of the CDR3 is TGTGCCAGCAGCCCCGGCGGGGGCCGGACTGAAGCTTTCTTT. Its translation: CASSPGGGRTEAFF.